The clone carrying this T cell receptor (beta chain) was recorded a few times. This record comes from a study of blood T cell repertoires in COVID-19. Overall study: Spain, Italy and the United States supplied samples that represented acute and convalescent COVID-19. The analysed material was cDNA or gDNA that came from T cells, B-cell-depleted T cells, or PBMCs.

TCRdb keeps only in-frame clones here, not all; method: immunoSEQ multiplex PCR. This table has a few hundred thousand clones, roughly four fifths appearing once. All enrollees were about 18 to 100 years old and from about 24 US areas. Two negative PCRs, clearance, or symptom resolution characterized the recovered Cohort 3 donors. V was pared by 7 bases and J by 8 bases, with 18 bases between. This CDR3 is 14 amino acids long. The germline V gene has CDR1 MDHEN and CDR2 SYDVKM. J is TRBJ2-1 and V is TRBV28; maybe TRBD2 (6 bases). Sequenced material: PBMCs or T cells enriched from blood (not recorded which). This sequence originates from a woman aged 60-75 years who had recovered from COVID-19. This chain's CDR3 is CASIPWGREDEQFF. CDR3 in DNA: TGTGCCAGCATCCCGTGGGGCAGGGAGGATGAGCAGTTCTTC.